The 3 T cell receptor beta chains below all came from one sample that was sequenced in a study of identifying expanded T cells in peripheral blood. Clones were read by immunoSEQ multiplex PCR, and TCRdb kept only the in-frame ones, dropping some. The sample holds tens of thousands of clones, 88% seen once. The source material was blood. The receptors were sampled from a person aged 18 to 70 in good health.

This clone was seen just once. The genes are TRBV5-1 and TRBJ2-5; 8 nucleotides agree with TRBD2. CDR1 is SGHRS and CDR2 is YFSETQ in the germline V gene. V lost 0 bases and J lost 1; bases outside the gene matches: 14. The CDR3 spans 19 residues. Here the CDR3 reads CASSLAPGGPGSGQETQYF. The CDR3, as DNA: TGCGCCAGCAGCTTGGCGCCGGGGGGGCCCGGCTCGGGCCAAGAGACCCAGTACTTC.

This chain uses TRBV29-1 with TRBJ1-2; D gene ambiguous. This CDR3 has 12 residues. From germline, CDR1 is SQVTM and CDR2 ANQGSEA. V was shortened by 1 base and J by 4 bases, with 7 bases between the two germline ends. As DNA, the CDR3 is TGCAGCGTTGAAGGGGAGACCTATGGCTACACCTTC. Protein sequence: CSVEGETYGYTF.

The chain carries TRBV6-1 and TRBJ2-3; 8 nucleotides line up with TRBD2. Trimming removed 5 bases from V and 4 bases from J; junction bases left unmatched: 5. This CDR3 region has 14 residues. Germline-derived CDR1 and CDR2 are MNHNS and SASEGT. The CDR3 DNA reads TGTGCCAGCAGTTTGAGCGGGGGAGCAGATACGCAGTATTTT. This translates into CASSLSGGADTQYF.